The sample holds a few counts of the clone carrying this T cell receptor (beta chain). The entry originates in a study of early T cells in non-severe SARS-CoV-2 infection. Unique molecular identifiers (one per individual cDNA molecule) were attached. TCRdb called the 5' RACE reads again in MiXCR, with one record for every CDR3 protein. The table shows roughly 90,000 distinct CDR3 sequences, with about 14% occurring only once. The CDR3 contains 14 residues. In germline, CDR1 is LGHDT, CDR2 YNNKEL (reference sequence). Between the trimmed V and J ends, which lost 1 base and 5 bases, there was a span of 10 bases.

The sample was whole blood. J is TRBJ2-3 and V is TRBV3-1, with D tentatively TRBD2 (6 bases). This clonotype originated in an adult who was a healthcare worker with PCR-confirmed SARS-CoV-2 infection or an uninfected control (not recorded which). The CDR3 sequence is CASSQAAGRDTQYF. The CDR3, as DNA: TGTGCCAGCAGCCAAGCGGCGGGGCGAGATACGCAGTATTTT.